One sample yielded the 6 T cell receptor beta chains listed below, sequenced in a study of vaccination effects on CD4 cells after COVID-19. Their antigen targets remain unknown. Before any sequencing was done, the ViraFEST assay used viral peptide pools to expand antigen-specific CD4+ T cells. Subsequent to roughly 9 days of culture, CD4+ T cells were isolated. Every participant took two doses of the BNT162b2 or mRNA-1273 vaccine. Measured with immunoSEQ multiplex PCR; TCRdb has only the in-frame clones, and not every one. This sample has 64,000 or so clones; about 78% occur once, and the top ten carry roughly 2%. The source material was CD4+ T cells from PBMCs cultured with HCoV-OC43 spike peptides, sampled after COVID-19 vaccination. Stated subset: HCoV-OC43 spike overlapping peptide pool stimulation. The receptor source for this set is a human donor who received a COVID-19 vaccine.

This chain links TRBV5-1 with TRBJ2-1; no clear D gene. V dropped 7 bases and J dropped 5 bases, with 13 bases sitting between them. CDR1 and CDR2 (germline): SGHRS, YFSETQ. The CDR3 runs to 13 residues. DNA for the CDR3: TGCGCCAGCCGTGAGACCCCGAACAATGAGCAGTTCTTC. Translated, it gives CASRETPNNEQFF.

The chain has TRBV4-2 and TRBJ2-1, with no clear D. Trimming removed 1 base at V and 12 bases at J, with 13 bases between. Germline V gene sequence: CDR1 LGHNA, CDR2 YNFKEQ. There are 13 residues in the CDR3. The CDR3 region has the DNA TGTGCCAGCAGCCAAGTGTTGGGTTTTGGGCAGTTCTTC. Its protein is CASSQVLGFGQFF.

This clone was counted between two and nine times. The rearrangement joins TRBV5-1 to TRBJ2-3, with TRBD1 identical over 7 bases. The CDR3 covers 15 residues. With V trimmed by 5 bases and J by 3 bases, 9 bases remained unmatched. The germline V gene encodes CDR1 SGHRS and CDR2 YFSETQ. CDR3 sequence: CASRKGAVHTDTQYF. CDR3 coding DNA: TGCGCCAGCAGAAAGGGGGCCGTGCATACAGATACGCAGTATTTT.

This clone came up once. This rearrangement joins TRBV2 to TRBJ1-4; no reliable D call. Germline loops: CDR1 SNHLY, CDR2 FYNNEI. The CDR3 totals 15 residues. V lost 4 bases and J 0 bases, leaving 9 bases between the germline ends. The CDR3 DNA reads TGTGCCAGCAGTGCTGGACGGGCAACTAATGAAAAACTGTTTTTT. This gives the protein CASSAGRATNEKLFF.

The gene calls are TRBV6-1 and TRBJ1-1; TRBD1 agrees at 7 bases. The CDR3 length is 15 residues. V lost 2 bases to trimming and J lost 4 bases; unmatched junction nucleotides: 7. CDR1 is MNHNS, CDR2 SASEGT, per germline. The CDR3 region has the DNA TGTGCCAGCAGTGAATATCAGGGGGTCGGCACTGAAGCTTTCTTT. It translates to CASSEYQGVGTEAFF.

The chain recombines TRBV12-3 or TRBV12-4 with TRBJ2-5; weak D call: TRBD2 (5 bases). There are 13 residues in the CDR3. Trimming left V 3 bases short and J 4 bases short, with 9 bases between. Here the CDR3 reads CASSFSAGETQYF. In DNA form, the CDR3 reads TGTGCCAGCAGTTTTTCTGCGGGAGAGACCCAGTACTTC.